The rows below give T cell receptor beta chains drawn from one sample of a study of graft-versus-host responses after intestinal transplantation. Their specific antigens are unknown. Assay used: immunoSEQ multiplex PCR; TCRdb lists only in-frame clones, some missing. Found here are some 90,000 clones, about nine tenths of them singletons; the top ten hold more than 0.3%. Sample: unstimulated CD4+ T cells sorted from spleen or lymph node cells, taken before intestinal transplant. Receptors were obtained from a human donor who received an intestinal transplant. Both conserved end residues are part of each CDR3.

v_gene,CDR3aa
TRBV28,CASRSNRSPTNSPLHF
TRBV28,CASRPFSSAGADTQYF
TRBV7-9,CASSLVRSGANVLTF
TRBV5-4,CASSPTGIYGYTF
TRBV27,CASSLTAPQTEAFF
TRBV19,CASSAIAGTGGNEQFF
TRBV20-1,CSARGPLTQYF
TRBV19,CASSLQTGGNTEAFF
TRBV18,CASSPSDRANYGYTF
TRBV14,CASSHPRGGGSYNEQFF
TRBV6-6,CASSQDREGNEQFF
TRBV11-2,CASSPQGAYNQPQHF
TRBV28,CASSYPTGQNSPLHF
TRBV5-5,CASRPWGHEQYF
TRBV7-8,CASSLLQGEAFF
TRBV6-5,CASGWGGAFNSPLHF
TRBV5-1,CASSLVGEQYF
TRBV19,CASSMGQANTIYF
TRBV2,CASSAGQRDPDTQYF
TRBV29-1,CSVAVSSRIAKNIQYF
TRBV5-1,CASSLGTSGNSNEQYF
TRBV6-1,CASSERHLSYEQYF
TRBV28,CASSSLSTGRSGNTIYF
TRBV27,CASSTSESYEQYF
TRBV12-5,CASGTDTRNTEAFF
TRBV5-1,CASSLIQNTGELFF
TRBV5-1,CASSLGGLDTQYF
TRBV28,CASSFLAGVGLETQYF
TRBV11-1,CASSLAFGRAEAFF
TRBV28,CASSEETGRNYGYTF
TRBV30,CAWSVRAGTYNEQFF
TRBV6-5,CASSVGTSSYNEQFF
TRBV5-1,CASSLTSGSNEQFF
TRBV2,CASSEFFPMASGYF
TRBV30,CAWSVWGAKNIQYF
TRBV5-1,CASSSGGTGGSNSPLHF
TRBV6-5,CASSYSNLVADHGYTF
TRBV5-1,CASSRTQGAPYEQYF
TRBV2,CASKIHNSSAYGYTF
TRBV7-9,CASSLRARATGELFF
TRBV5-1,CASSSEQGRSGANVLTF
TRBV11-1,CASSPWTSGRNTDTQYF
TRBV29-1,CSAGTGSTDTQYF
TRBV27,CASSHERGYYEQYF
TRBV28,CASSLFPRTGGAYEQYF
TRBV30,CAWSVRGTHYEQYF
TRBV6-5,CASSYSGQGSRYTF
TRBV11-2,CASSSSTSEQYF
TRBV19,CASTLLLPGGSPLHF
TRBV5-1,CASSSGDSLGNEQFF
TRBV7-9,CASSPGLAGVNEQFF